This TCR beta chain was sequenced during a study of T cell changes during pregnancy in multiple sclerosis (dated by TCRdb to the late 2010s). For the study in its entirety: In women with multiple sclerosis, the researchers looked at how the T cell repertoire shifted as pregnancy progressed.

The CDR3 covers 14 residues, taking in both the cysteine and the phenylalanine. Solely the CDR3 DNA is kept, with 42 bases framed from the first base. CDR1 and CDR2 are drawn from the germline V gene: SGHAT, FQNNGV. The junction carries 15 bases between V and J, which are trimmed by 2 bases and 8 bases respectively. Details on this clone: Its recognized antigen is unknown. Base quality data are lacking; no much larger clone is found one base away.

Libraries were constructed by the immunoSEQ multiplex PCR assay. In its TCRdb copy, this immuneACCESS table keeps in-frame sequences only and misses some clones. Where compared with another copy, unresolved V genes explain less than half of these, and the others have no known cause. The sample records tens of thousands of clones, 91% of which are singletons. The top ten clones comprise approximately 0.7% of the sample. The clonotype comes from a female donor with multiple sclerosis, enrolled in a pregnancy study. This sample comprised CD4+ T cells from peripheral blood mononuclear cells, obtained before pregnancy. In this chain, TRBV11-2 is recombined with TRBJ1-2, with TRBD1 perhaps the D gene, on 6 matching bases. The DNA sequence is given as TGTGCCAGCAGCTTATACGTAGGGGGTTCCGGCTACACCTTC. The translation is CASSLYVGGSGYTF.